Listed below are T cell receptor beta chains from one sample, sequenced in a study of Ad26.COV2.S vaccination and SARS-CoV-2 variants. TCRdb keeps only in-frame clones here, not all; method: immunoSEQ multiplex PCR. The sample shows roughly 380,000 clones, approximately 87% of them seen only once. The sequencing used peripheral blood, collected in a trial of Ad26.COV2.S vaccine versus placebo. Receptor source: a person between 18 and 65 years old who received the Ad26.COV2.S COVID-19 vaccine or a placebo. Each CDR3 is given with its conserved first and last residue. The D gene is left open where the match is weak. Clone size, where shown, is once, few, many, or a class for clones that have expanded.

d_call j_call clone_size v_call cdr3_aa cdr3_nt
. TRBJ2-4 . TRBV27 CASSLSLSASKNIQYF TGTGCCAGCAGTTTATCCCTATCGGCGTCCAAAAACATTCAGTACTTC
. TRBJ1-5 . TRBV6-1 CASSEYSNQPQHF TGTGCCAGCAGTGAATATAGCAATCAGCCCCAGCATTTT
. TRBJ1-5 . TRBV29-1 CSLDPTEGVHQPQHF TGCAGCCTCGACCCGACAGAGGGGGTCCATCAGCCCCAGCATTTT
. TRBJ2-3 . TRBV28 CASSYFLQEPTDTQYF TGTGCCAGCAGTTATTTTTTACAGGAACCCACAGATACGCAGTATTTT
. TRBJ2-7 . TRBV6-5 CASSFWTEGSYEQYF TGTGCCAGCAGTTTCTGGACTGAAGGCTCCTACGAGCAGTACTTC
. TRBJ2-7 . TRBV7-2 CASSLLIDYEQYF TGTGCCAGCAGCTTATTGATTGACTACGAGCAGTACTTC
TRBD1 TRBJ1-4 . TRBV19 CASRKGQGQKLFF TGTGCCAGTAGGAAGGGACAGGGCCAAAAACTGTTTTTT
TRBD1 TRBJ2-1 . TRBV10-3 CAIRGTGNNEQFF TGTGCCATCAGAGGGACAGGGAACAATGAGCAGTTCTTC
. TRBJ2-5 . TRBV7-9 CASSLVVSGRETQYF TGTGCCAGCAGCTTAGTAGTGTCGGGGAGAGAGACCCAGTACTTC
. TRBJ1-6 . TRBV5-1 CASSLDSGNNSPLHF TGCGCCAGCAGCTTGGATTCGGGGAACAATTCACCCCTCCACTTT
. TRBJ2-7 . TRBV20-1 CSASYEQYF TGCAGTGCTAGCTACGAGCAGTACTTC
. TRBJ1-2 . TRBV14 CASSQERGAVNAYGYTF TGTGCCAGCAGCCAAGAACGCGGAGCCGTTAACGCATATGGCTACACCTTC
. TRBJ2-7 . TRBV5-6 CASSPRGGPHEQYF TGTGCCAGCAGCCCCCGTGGTGGGCCCCACGAGCAGTACTTC
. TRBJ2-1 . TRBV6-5 CASNPGSIYNEQFF TGTGCCAGCAATCCAGGGTCGATCTACAATGAGCAGTTCTTC
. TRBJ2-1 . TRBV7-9 CASSLGSLSGFYYNEQFF TGTGCCAGCAGCTTAGGAAGCCTGTCGGGGTTCTACTACAATGAGCAGTTCTTC
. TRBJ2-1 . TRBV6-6 CASSYSEGGNEQFF TGTGCCAGCAGTTACTCGGAGGGGGGCAATGAGCAGTTCTTC
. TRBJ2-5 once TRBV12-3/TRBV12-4 CAGSQQGYETQYF TGTGCCGGCAGCCAGCAGGGTTACGAGACCCAGTACTTC
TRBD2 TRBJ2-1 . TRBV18 CASSPEAGGPIRNEQFF TGTGCCAGCTCCCCTGAGGCGGGGGGGCCGATCCGCAATGAGCAGTTCTTC
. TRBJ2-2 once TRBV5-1 CASTSVLSPGELFF TGCGCCAGCACTTCGGTACTCAGTCCCGGGGAGCTGTTTTTT
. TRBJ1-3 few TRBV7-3 CASSSASSGNTIYF TGTGCCAGCAGCTCCGCGAGCTCTGGAAACACCATATATTTT
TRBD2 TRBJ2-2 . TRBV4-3 CASSQRLALTGELFF TGCGCCAGCAGCCAACGACTAGCTTTGACCGGGGAGCTGTTTTTT
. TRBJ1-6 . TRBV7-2 CASSDGANSPLHF TGTGCCAGCAGCGACGGGGCTAATTCACCCCTCCACTTT
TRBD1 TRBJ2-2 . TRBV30 CAWSWTGIGTGELFF TGTGCCTGGAGTTGGACAGGGATAGGGACCGGGGAGCTGTTTTTT
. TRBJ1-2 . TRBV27 CASSFIGETNYGYTF TGTGCCAGCAGTTTTATTGGTGAAACTAACTATGGCTACACCTTC
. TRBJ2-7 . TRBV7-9 CASSQGGPDRQYF TGTGCCAGCAGCCAAGGGGGACCTGACAGACAGTACTTC
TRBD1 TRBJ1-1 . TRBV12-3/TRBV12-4 CASSPDRGFEAFF TGTGCCAGCAGCCCGGACAGGGGTTTCGAAGCTTTCTTT
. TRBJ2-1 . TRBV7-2 CASSLFFSREDEQFF TGTGCCAGCAGCTTATTTTTCTCGAGGGAAGATGAGCAGTTCTTC
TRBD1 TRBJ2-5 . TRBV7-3 CASSFTGGAETQYF TGTGCCAGCAGCTTCACAGGGGGCGCGGAGACCCAGTACTTC
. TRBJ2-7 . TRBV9 CASSVGIGTYEQYF TGTGCCAGCAGCGTTGGCATTGGGACTTACGAGCAGTACTTC
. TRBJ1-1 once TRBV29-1 CSARYVNTEAFF TGCAGCGCAAGGTATGTGAACACTGAAGCTTTCTTT
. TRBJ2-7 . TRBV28 CASIGNSYEQYF TGTGCCAGCATCGGCAACTCCTACGAGCAGTACTTC
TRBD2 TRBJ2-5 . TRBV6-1 CASSSRGGAGETQYF TGTGCCAGCAGTTCCCGCGGGGGGGCGGGTGAGACCCAGTACTTC
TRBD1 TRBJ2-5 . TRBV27 CASSWTGEETQYF TGTGCCAGCAGTTGGACAGGGGAAGAGACCCAGTACTTC
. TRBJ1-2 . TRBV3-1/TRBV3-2 CASSLGLINYGYTF TGTGCCAGCAGTCTGGGACTTATTAACTATGGCTACACCTTC
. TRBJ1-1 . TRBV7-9 CASSPQTRNTEAFF TGTGCCAGCAGCCCTCAGACAAGGAACACTGAAGCTTTCTTT
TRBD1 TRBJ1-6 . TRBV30 CAWRSKGAANSPLHF TGTGCCTGGAGAAGTAAGGGGGCAGCTAATTCACCCCTCCACTTT
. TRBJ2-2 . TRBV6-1 CASSDLLGRNTGELFF TGTGCCAGCAGTGACCTACTGGGCCGGAACACCGGGGAGCTGTTTTTT
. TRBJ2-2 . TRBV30 CAWEMGPNTGELFF TGTGCCTGGGAAATGGGCCCGAACACCGGGGAGCTGTTTTTT
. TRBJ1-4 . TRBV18 CASSSGQGPVEKLFF TGTGCCAGCTCGTCAGGCCAGGGCCCCGTCGAAAAACTGTTTTTT
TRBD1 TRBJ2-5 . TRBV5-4 CASSFGGQGERETQYF TGTGCCAGCAGCTTCGGGGGACAGGGAGAGCGGGAGACCCAGTACTTC
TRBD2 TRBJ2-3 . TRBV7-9 CASSARLAGSLSTDTQYF TGTGCCAGCAGCGCTAGACTAGCGGGATCCCTCAGCACAGATACGCAGTATTTT
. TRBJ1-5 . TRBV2 CASRGGVRAAQPQHF TGTGCCAGCCGTGGGGGGGTCAGGGCGGCTCAGCCCCAGCATTTT
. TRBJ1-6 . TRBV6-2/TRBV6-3 CASSPDSHYNSPLHF TGTGCCAGCAGCCCGGACTCCCACTATAATTCACCCCTCCACTTT